A selection of T cell receptor beta chains follows, all from one sample in a study of blood T cell repertoires in COVID-19. Sequenced by immunoSEQ multiplex PCR; TCRdb stores in-frame clones only, minus some. The sample holds more than 55,000 clones; 65% to 80% are singletons and the top ten take 30% to 40%. Input material: peripheral blood. Receptor source: a human donor in a cohort sampled during active COVID-19. The CDR3 runs from the conserved cysteine through the conserved F or W. Fields, in order: clone size, V gene, CDR3 protein. The size field is filled for only some rows; it gives once, few, many or a size class.

>.|TRBV6-1
CASSEGVAGGWNEQFF
>.|TRBV19
CASSRQGAGQETQYF
>.|TRBV9
CASSPLRAGELFF
>.|TRBV9
CASSVGSLAGVEQYF
>.|TRBV7-2
CASSLVAGGSDEQFF
>medium-sized|TRBV29-1
CSVEPGTGGPSYGYTF
>few|TRBV9
CASSVTPGQGSYNEQFF
>.|TRBV4-2
CAFGEVRNTGELFF
>.|TRBV30
CAYKIGTDNEKLFF
>.|TRBV7-2
CASSSGQGNTEAFF
>.|TRBV7-8
CASSRGSGSAGANVLTF
>.|TRBV5-5
CASRSEVTGVGGYTF
>.|TRBV18
CASSTTPSYYEQYF
>.|TRBV7-3
CASSLTGKGSGSSDTQYF
>once|TRBV7-9
CASSYWTAQEQFF
>.|TRBV7-9
CASSLVAGVQETQYF
>.|TRBV4-1
CASSQDARVWKPQHF
>.|TRBV5-1
CATRRGQELFF
>.|TRBV4-3
CASRQGRFDGYTF
>.|TRBV5-6
CASSSQNSGTDTQYF
>.|TRBV19
CASRWDSKNTEAFF
>.|TRBV5-4
CASSRDRKNSPLHF
>.|TRBV7-2
CASSLVPGGEGYTF
>.|TRBV3-1/TRBV3-2
CASSQAQTGLPQETQYF
>once|TRBV2
CASKSVASSYNEQFF
>.|TRBV11-3
CASSLDRGGYYGYTF
>medium-sized|TRBV7-2
CASSFTSGRVGEQFF
>once|TRBV30
CAWSVLTHAEAFF
>.|TRBV9
CASSGSGRGNIQYF
>few|TRBV9
CASSVRGRARSYNEQFF
>.|TRBV4-1
CASSRLGDSGRMGETQYF
>.|TRBV7-6
CASSEGTGEEKLFF
>many|TRBV24-1
CATGARGIGADTQYF
>.|TRBV4-2
CASTPGTASNEKLFF
>few|TRBV6-5
CASSPRQGGAYEQYF
>.|TRBV7-2
CASLGRSNSYEQYF
>.|TRBV29-1
CSVLPRGRGFYEQYF
>few|TRBV7-8
CAGGGPNTGELFF
>once|TRBV9
CASSVGQFDRGYTF
>.|TRBV6-1
CASSEVRDIQYF
>few|TRBV5-6
CASSYLTTRGAGYGYTF
>.|TRBV7-3
CASSRAGKRQETQYF
>.|TRBV7-6
CASSSGGRSADTQYF
>once|TRBV6-5
CATRQGNQPQHF
>.|TRBV11-2
CASSSTSGSSYEQYF
>.|TRBV10-3
CAIDDRGDTEAFF
>.|TRBV3-1/TRBV3-2
CASSLTGGAGETQYF
>.|TRBV7-3
CARHGAGDSPLHF
>.|TRBV4-2
CASSPGGQRERGVSNNEQFF